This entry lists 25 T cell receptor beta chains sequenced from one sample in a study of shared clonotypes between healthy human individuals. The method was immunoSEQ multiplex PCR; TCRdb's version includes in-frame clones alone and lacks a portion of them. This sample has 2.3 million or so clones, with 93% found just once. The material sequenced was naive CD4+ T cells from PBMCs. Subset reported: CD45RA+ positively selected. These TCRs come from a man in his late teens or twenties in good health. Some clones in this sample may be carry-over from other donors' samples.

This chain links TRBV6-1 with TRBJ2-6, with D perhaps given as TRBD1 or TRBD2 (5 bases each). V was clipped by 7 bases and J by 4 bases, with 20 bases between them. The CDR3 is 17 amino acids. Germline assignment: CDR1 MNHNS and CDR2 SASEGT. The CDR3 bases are TGTGCCAGCATTGAGGGACGGAGCCCATCAGGGGCCAACGTCCTGACTTTC. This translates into CASIEGRSPSGANVLTF.

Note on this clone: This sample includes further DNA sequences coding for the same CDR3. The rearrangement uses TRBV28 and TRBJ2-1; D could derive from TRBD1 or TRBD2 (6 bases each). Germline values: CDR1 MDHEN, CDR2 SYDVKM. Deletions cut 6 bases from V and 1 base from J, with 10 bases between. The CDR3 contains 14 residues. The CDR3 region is CASSQGGSYNEQFF. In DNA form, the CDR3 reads TGTGCCAGCAGCCAAGGGGGGTCCTACAATGAGCAGTTCTTC.

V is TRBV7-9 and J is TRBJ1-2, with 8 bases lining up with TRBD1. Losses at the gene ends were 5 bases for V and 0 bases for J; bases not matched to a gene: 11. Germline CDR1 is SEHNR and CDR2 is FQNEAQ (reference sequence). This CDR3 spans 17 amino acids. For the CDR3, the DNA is TGTGCCAGCAGCAAAGGGACAGGCCGGCTCCCTAACTATGGCTACACCTTC. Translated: CASSKGTGRLPNYGYTF.

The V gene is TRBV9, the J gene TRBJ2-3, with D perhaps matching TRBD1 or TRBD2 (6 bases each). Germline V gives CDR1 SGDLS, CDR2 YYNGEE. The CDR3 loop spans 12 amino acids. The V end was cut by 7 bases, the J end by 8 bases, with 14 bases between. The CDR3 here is CASGGRGGTQYF. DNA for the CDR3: TGTGCCAGCGGAGGGAGAGGGGGTACGCAGTATTTT.

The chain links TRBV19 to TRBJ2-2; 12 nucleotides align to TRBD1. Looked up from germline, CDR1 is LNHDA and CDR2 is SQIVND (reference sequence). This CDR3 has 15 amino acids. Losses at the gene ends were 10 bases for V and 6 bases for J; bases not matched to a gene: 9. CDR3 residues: CATRAGTGGPGELFF. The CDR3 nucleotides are TGTGCCACCCGAGCCGGGACAGGGGGCCCCGGGGAGCTGTTTTTT.

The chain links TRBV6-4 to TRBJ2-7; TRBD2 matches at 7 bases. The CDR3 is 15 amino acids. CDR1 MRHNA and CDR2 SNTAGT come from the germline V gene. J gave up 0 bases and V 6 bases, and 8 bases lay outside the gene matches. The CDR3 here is CASSTERGSSYEQYF. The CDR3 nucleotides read TGTGCCAGCAGCACGGAGCGGGGAAGCTCCTACGAGCAGTACTTC.

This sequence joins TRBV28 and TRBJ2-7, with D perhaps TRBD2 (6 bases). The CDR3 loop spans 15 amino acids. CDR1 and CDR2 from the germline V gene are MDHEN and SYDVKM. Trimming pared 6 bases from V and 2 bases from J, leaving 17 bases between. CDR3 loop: CASSVKGLPAYEQYF. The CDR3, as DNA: TGTGCCAGCAGCGTGAAAGGACTACCAGCCTACGAGCAGTACTTC.

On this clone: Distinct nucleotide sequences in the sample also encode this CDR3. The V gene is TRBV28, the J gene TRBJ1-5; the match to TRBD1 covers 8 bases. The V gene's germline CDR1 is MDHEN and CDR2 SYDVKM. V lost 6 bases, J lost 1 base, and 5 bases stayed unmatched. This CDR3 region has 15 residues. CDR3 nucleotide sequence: TGTGCCAGCAGCCCCGGACAGGGCAGCAATCAGCCCCAGCATTTT. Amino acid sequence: CASSPGQGSNQPQHF. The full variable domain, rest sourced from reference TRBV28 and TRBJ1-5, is DVKVTQSSRYLVKRTGEKVFLECVQDMDHENMFWYRQDPGLGLRLIYFSYDVKMKEKGDIPEGYSVSREKKERFSLILESASTNQTSMYLCASSPGQGSNQPQHFGDGTRLSIL.

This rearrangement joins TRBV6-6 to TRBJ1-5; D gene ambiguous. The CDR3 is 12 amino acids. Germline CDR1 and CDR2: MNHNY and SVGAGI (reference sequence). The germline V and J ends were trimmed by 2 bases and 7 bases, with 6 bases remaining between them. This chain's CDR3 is CASSYMVQPQHF. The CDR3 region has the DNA TGTGCCAGCAGTTACATGGTCCAGCCCCAGCATTTT.

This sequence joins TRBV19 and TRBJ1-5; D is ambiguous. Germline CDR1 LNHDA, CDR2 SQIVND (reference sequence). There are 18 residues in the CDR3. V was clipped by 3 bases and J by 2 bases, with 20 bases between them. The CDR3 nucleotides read TGTGCCAGTAGTATGATTCGGCAGACTAACTGGGGCAATCAGCCCCAGCATTTT. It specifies CASSMIRQTNWGNQPQHF.

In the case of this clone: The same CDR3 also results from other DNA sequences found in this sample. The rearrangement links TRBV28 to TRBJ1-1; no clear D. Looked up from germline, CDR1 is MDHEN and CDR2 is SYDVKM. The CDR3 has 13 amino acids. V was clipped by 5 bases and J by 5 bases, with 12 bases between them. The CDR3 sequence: CASSPPPGTEAFF. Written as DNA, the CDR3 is TGTGCCAGCAGTCCGCCTCCGGGGACTGAAGCTTTCTTT.

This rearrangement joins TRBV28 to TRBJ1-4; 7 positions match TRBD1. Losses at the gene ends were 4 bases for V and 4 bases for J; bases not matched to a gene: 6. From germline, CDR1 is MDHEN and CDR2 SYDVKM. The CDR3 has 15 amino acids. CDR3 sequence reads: CASSSTGEGNEKLFF. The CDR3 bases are TGTGCCAGCAGTTCAACAGGGGAGGGTAATGAAAAACTGTTTTTT. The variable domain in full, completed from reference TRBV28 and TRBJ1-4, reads DVKVTQSSRYLVKRTGEKVFLECVQDMDHENMFWYRQDPGLGLRLIYFSYDVKMKEKGDIPEGYSVSREKKERFSLILESASTNQTSMYLCASSSTGEGNEKLFFGSGTQLSVL.

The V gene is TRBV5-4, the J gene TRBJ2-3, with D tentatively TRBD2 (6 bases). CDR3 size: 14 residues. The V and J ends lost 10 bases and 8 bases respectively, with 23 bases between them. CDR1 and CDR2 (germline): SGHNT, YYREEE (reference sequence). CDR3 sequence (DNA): TGTGCCTGTCAAGAGCGGGTATTGCCACCTACGCAGTATTTT. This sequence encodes CACQERVLPPTQYF.

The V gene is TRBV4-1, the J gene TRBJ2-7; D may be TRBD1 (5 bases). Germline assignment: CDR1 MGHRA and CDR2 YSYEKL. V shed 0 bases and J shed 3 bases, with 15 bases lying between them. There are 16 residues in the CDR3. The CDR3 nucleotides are TGCGCCAGCAGCCAAGATCTGGTCGACAGTCTCTACGAGCAGTACTTC. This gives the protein CASSQDLVDSLYEQYF.

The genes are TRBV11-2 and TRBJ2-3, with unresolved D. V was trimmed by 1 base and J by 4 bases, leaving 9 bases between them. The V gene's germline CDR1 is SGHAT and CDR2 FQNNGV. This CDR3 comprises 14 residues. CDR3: CASSLGNYADTQYF. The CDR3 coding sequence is TGTGCCAGCAGCTTAGGTAACTACGCAGATACGCAGTATTTT.

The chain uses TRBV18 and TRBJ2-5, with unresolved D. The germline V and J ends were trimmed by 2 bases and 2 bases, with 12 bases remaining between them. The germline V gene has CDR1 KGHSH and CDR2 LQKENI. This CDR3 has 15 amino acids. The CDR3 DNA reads TGTGCCAGCTCACCATTCTTTGGCAGACAAGAGACCCAGTACTTC. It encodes CASSPFFGRQETQYF.

In nucleotides, the CDR3 is TGTGCCAGCAGCCAATACGCCCCTAGCGGTACCTCCTACAATGAGCAGTTCTTC. This codes for CASSQYAPSGTSYNEQFF. J is TRBJ2-1 and V is TRBV7-2, with 7 bases fitting TRBD2. This CDR3 is 18 amino acids long. The ends lost 5 bases at V and 0 bases at J; junction bases unmatched: 13. Germline CDR1 SGHTA, CDR2 FQGNSA.

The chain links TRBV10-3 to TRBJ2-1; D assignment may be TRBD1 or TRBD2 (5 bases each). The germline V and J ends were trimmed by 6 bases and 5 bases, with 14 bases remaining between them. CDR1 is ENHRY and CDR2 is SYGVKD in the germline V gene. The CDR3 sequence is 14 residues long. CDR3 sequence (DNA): TGTGCCATCAGGACCGGGACGGGGAACAATGAGCAGTTCTTC. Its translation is CAIRTGTGNNEQFF.

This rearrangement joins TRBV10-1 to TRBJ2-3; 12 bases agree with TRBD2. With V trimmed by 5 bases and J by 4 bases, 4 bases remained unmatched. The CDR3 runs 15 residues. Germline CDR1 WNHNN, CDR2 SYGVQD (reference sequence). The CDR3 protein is CASSRTSGRSDTQYF. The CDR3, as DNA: TGCGCCAGCAGTCGAACTAGCGGGAGGTCAGATACGCAGTATTTT.

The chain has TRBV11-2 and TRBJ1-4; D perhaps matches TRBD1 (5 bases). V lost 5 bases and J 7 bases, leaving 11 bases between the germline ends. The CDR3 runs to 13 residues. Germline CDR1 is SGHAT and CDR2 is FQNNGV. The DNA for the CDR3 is TGTGCCAGCAGCCGGGGGGGATTTGAAAAACTGTTTTTT. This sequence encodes CASSRGGFEKLFF.

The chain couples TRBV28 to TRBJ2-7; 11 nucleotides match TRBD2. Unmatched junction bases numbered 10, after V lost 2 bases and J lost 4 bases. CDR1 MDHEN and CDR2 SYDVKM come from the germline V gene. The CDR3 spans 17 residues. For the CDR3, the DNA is TGTGCCAGCAGTTTACCCCCACGGACTAGCGGGCTGTACGAGCAGTACTTC. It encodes CASSLPPRTSGLYEQYF.

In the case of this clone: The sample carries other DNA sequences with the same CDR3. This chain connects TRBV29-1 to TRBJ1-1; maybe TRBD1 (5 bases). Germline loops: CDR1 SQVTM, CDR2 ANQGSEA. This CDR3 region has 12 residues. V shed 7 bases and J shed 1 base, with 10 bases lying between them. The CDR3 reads CSAEGQNTEAFF. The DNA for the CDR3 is TGCAGCGCCGAGGGGCAGAACACTGAAGCTTTCTTT. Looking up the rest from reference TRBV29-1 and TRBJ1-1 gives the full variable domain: SAVISQKPSRDICQRGTSLTIQCQVDSQVTMMFWYRQQPGQSLTLIATANQGSEATYESGFVIDKFPISRPNLTFSTLTVSNMSPEDSSIYLCSAEGQNTEAFFGQGTRLTVV.

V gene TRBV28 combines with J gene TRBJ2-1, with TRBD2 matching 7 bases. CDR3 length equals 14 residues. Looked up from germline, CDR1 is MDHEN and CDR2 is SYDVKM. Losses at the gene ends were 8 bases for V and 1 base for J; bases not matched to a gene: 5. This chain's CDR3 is CASLSSGSYNEQFF. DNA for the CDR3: TGTGCCAGCCTTTCTAGCGGATCCTACAATGAGCAGTTCTTC. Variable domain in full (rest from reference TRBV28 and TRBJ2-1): DVKVTQSSRYLVKRTGEKVFLECVQDMDHENMFWYRQDPGLGLRLIYFSYDVKMKEKGDIPEGYSVSREKKERFSLILESASTNQTSMYLCASLSSGSYNEQFFGPGTRLTVL.

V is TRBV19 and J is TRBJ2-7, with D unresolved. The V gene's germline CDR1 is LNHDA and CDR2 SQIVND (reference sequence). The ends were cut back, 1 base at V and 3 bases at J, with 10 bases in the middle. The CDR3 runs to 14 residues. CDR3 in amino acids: CASSIVNTDYEQYF. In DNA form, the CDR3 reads TGTGCCAGTAGTATAGTGAACACCGACTACGAGCAGTACTTC.

CDR3 protein: CASSRGRASEQYF. The CDR3 DNA sequence: TGTGCCAGCAGCCGCGGGAGGGCCTCCGAGCAGTACTTC. The V and J genes are TRBV7-3 and TRBJ2-7; 9 bases agree with TRBD2. The CDR3 runs 13 residues. The trim removed 5 bases at V and 6 bases at J, leaving 5 bases unmatched. Germline values: CDR1 SGHTA, CDR2 FQGTGA.